The 18 T cell receptor beta chains below all came from one sample that was sequenced in a study of CD8+ T cells in alopecia areata. CD4, CD8alpha, NKG2D, NKG2ACE and other markers were used to sort pooled cutaneous lymph node cells. Following extraction, RNA underwent reverse transcription to cDNA, which served as the sequencing template. Repertoires were generated with immunoSEQ multiplex PCR, while TCRdb's copy carries only in-frame clones and drops some. Altogether under 350,000 clones were found in the sample, and no singletons occur. The sequenced sample was CD4+ T cells sorted from a lymph node. These receptor sequences come from a C3H/HeJ mouse with alopecia areata. The strain's MHC: H2-k.

Note on this clone: Each gene name is a mouse one. The read stops 4 residues short of the end of the CDR3; the missing end is completed from the germline J gene. The same CDR3 can be traced to other DNA sequences in this sample. The chain couples TRBV13-2 to TRBJ2-2, with 10 bases lining up with TRBD1. The CDR3 runs to 16 residues. V gave up 0 bases and J gave up 3 bases; unmatched junction bases: 2. CDR1 is NNHNN and CDR2 is SYGAGS in the germline V gene (reference sequence). The CDR3 bases that were read are TGTGCCAGCGGTGATGCTGGACAGGGGGACACCGGG. This gives the protein CASGDAGQGDTG. The CDR3, in full, reads CASGDAGQGDTGQLYF.

This clone was recorded a few times. Gene and germline names: mouse. The read terminates 3 residues before the CDR3 end, so the remaining end is supplied by the germline J gene. This sequence joins TRBV13-1 and TRBJ1-6; possibly TRBD1 for D (5 bases). TRBJ1-6 is filed as an ORF, its function uncertain. The V and J ends lost 2 bases and 5 bases respectively, with 8 bases between them. Germline V gives CDR1 NSHNY, CDR2 SYGAGN. The CDR3 is 14 amino acids. CDR3: CASSEGRDNSPLYF. The part of the CDR3 DNA that was read is TGTGCCAGCAGTGAGGGCAGGGATAATTCGCCC.

For this clone: Mouse names are used for the genes. The read gets to within 4 residues of the CDR3 end, and the germline J gene fills in the rest. This specimen includes other DNA sequences encoding the same CDR3. This chain connects TRBV13-1 to TRBJ2-3; weak D call: TRBD1 (6 bases). V was cut by 2 bases and J by 4 bases, with 8 bases left in between. Germline V gene sequence: CDR1 NSHNY, CDR2 SYGAGN. This CDR3 is built from 13 residues. The CDR3 region is CASSETGPETLYF. Partial CDR3 DNA: TGTGCCAGCAGTGAGACAGGCCCAGAA.

In regard to this clone: Genes here carry mouse names. The missing CDR3 end, 4 residues past where the read stops, is filled in from the germline J gene. The V and J genes are TRBV19 and TRBJ2-1, with 11 bases fitting TRBD1. J was trimmed by 6 bases and V by 3 bases; bases with no gene match: 5. The CDR3 extends over 15 amino acids. Germline lookup yields CDR1 FNHDT and CDR2 SITEND (reference sequence). The DNA read from the CDR3 is TGTGCCAGCAGTACCGGGACAGGGGGTTTTGCT. Amino acids: CASSTGTGGFA. The complete CDR3 protein is CASSTGTGGFAEQFF. Filled out from reference TRBV19 and TRBJ2-1, the complete variable domain reads GGIITQTPKFLIGQEGQKLTLKCQQNFNHDTMYWYRQDSGKGLRLIYYSITENDLQKGDLSEGYDASREKKSSFSLTVTSAQKNEMAVFLCASSTGTGGFAEQFFGPGTRLTVL.

This clone was seen only a few times. A much larger clone lies a single base off, so this may be a read error. The genes and germline here are from mouse. The DNA ends 4 residues before the CDR3 does, and the rest of the CDR3 is filled in from the germline J gene. The same CDR3 arises from other DNA sequences in this sample as well. This chain connects TRBV13-1 to TRBJ2-3, with D perhaps matching TRBD1 (6 bases). Germline-derived CDR1 and CDR2 are NSHNY and SYGAGN. The CDR3 covers 15 residues. V lost 5 bases to trimming and J lost 0 bases, with 13 bases between them. The CDR3 protein is CASSAGTTSAETLYF. CDR3 DNA, as far as it was read: TGTGCCAGCAGCGCCGGGACAACTAGTGCAGAA.

This clone was picked up a small number of times. The listed genes are named as in mouse. The sequenced fragment ends 4 residues before the CDR3 boundary, so the rest is inferred from the germline J gene. The chain uses TRBV13-3 and TRBJ1-2; unclear D gene. CDR1 and CDR2 (germline): NNHDY, SYVADS. V gave up 1 base and J gave up 0 bases, with 13 bases separating them. This CDR3 is built from 16 residues. CDR3 protein: CASSDTPLPANSDYTF. Partial CDR3 DNA: TGTGCCAGCAGTGATACCCCACTCCCTGCAAACTCC.

On this clone itself: Gene names are the mouse ones. The read is 3 residues too short to cover the CDR3 end, so that end is filled in from the germline J gene. The rearrangement uses TRBV5 and TRBJ1-6; 7 nucleotides align to TRBD1. TRBJ1-6 is classed as an ORF, of uncertain function. The germline V gene encodes CDR1 LGHNA and CDR2 YNLKQL (reference sequence). J was trimmed by 2 bases and V by 3 bases; bases with no gene match: 1. The CDR3 sequence is 15 residues long. CDR3 DNA, as far as it was read: TGTGCCAGCAGCCATGACAGGGCCTATAATTCGCCC. Amino acid sequence: CASSHDRAYNSP. The whole CDR3 protein reads CASSHDRAYNSPLYF.

Turning to this clone: All gene names here are mouse names. The CDR3 loop is CASSQRTGESDYTF. The part of the CDR3 DNA that was read is TGTGCCAGCAGCCAAAGGACAGGGGAGTCC. The rearrangement links TRBV2 to TRBJ1-2; 9 nucleotides line up with TRBD1. The DNA ends 4 residues before the CDR3 does, and the rest of the CDR3 is filled in from the germline J gene. This CDR3 contains 14 residues. Germline assignment: CDR1 LGHNA and CDR2 YSYQKL.

The sample holds a few counts of this clone. Mouse germline and gene names are used. The CDR3 extends 4 residues past the end of the read, so its final part is completed from the germline J gene. The V call is TRBV13-1, the J call TRBJ2-3; D not resolved. This CDR3 is 15 amino acids long. CDR1 and CDR2 from the germline V gene are NSHNY and SYGAGN. V lost 0 bases and J 0 bases, leaving 8 bases between the germline ends. CDR3 in amino acids: CASSDDRTSAETLYF. The CDR3 DNA, read in part, is TGTGCCAGCAGTGATGACAGAACTAGTGCAGAA.

Note on this clone: Mouse gene names apply. The CDR3 here is CASSDPRLGDQDTQYF. The sequenced CDR3 bases are TGTGCCAGCAGTGATCCTCGACTGGGGGACCAAGAC. This sequence joins TRBV13-1 and TRBJ2-5; 9 bases map to TRBD2. The CDR3 end lies 4 residues beyond the end of the read and is filled in from the germline J gene. This CDR3 spans 16 amino acids. Germline V gene data show CDR1 as NSHNY and CDR2 as SYGAGN. V was clipped by 1 base and J by 1 base; unmatched bases: 4.

Turning to this clone: Genes and germline are mouse. The read comes to an end 4 residues before the CDR3 does, leaving the germline J gene to fill in the end. The chain couples TRBV13-1 to TRBJ2-1; 8 bases fit TRBD1. There are 14 residues in the CDR3. V dropped 3 bases and J dropped 4; count of bases not matched to a gene: 3. CDR1 is NSHNY and CDR2 is SYGAGN in the germline V gene. This CDR3 reads CASSVRQGYAEQFF. CDR3 DNA (partial): TGTGCCAGCAGTGTCCGACAGGGGTATGCT.

Points on this clone: Gene names are mouse gene names. The read ends 4 residues shy of where the CDR3 ends; the end is completed using the germline J gene. The V gene is TRBV13-1, the J gene TRBJ2-1; TRBD1 matches 8 bases. J lost 3 bases, V lost 4 bases, and 6 bases had no gene match. There are 15 residues in the CDR3. Germline-derived CDR1 and CDR2 are NSHNY and SYGAGN. CDR3 DNA (partial): TGTGCCAGCAGTCCAGGGGGCGCGTTCTATGCT. Its translation: CASSPGGAFYA. From start to end, the CDR3 is CASSPGGAFYAEQFF.

Concerning this clone: Here the gene names and germline are mouse. The read halts 4 residues ahead of the CDR3 end, with the missing end drawn from the germline J gene. J is TRBJ1-2 and V is TRBV29, with D tentatively TRBD1 (6 bases). Germline loops: CDR1 MSHET, CDR2 SYDVDS. The ends were cut back, 6 bases at V and 4 bases at J, with 9 bases in the middle. The CDR3 has 12 amino acids. The CDR3 protein is CASSAGASDYTF. The CDR3 bases that were read are TGTGCTAGCAGCGCAGGGGCCTCC. Full variable domain (rest looked up from reference TRBV29 and TRBJ1-2): DMKVTQMPRYLIKRMGENVLLECGQDMSHETMYWYRQDPGLGLQLIYISYDVDSNSEGDIPKGYRVSRKKREHFSLILDSAKTNQTSVYFCASSAGASDYTFGSGTRLLVI.

In regard to this clone: Germline and genes: mouse. The read comes to an end 4 residues before the CDR3 does, leaving the germline J gene to fill in the end. The gene calls are TRBV19 and TRBJ2-1; 7 nucleotides align to TRBD1. CDR3 length: 15 residues. Germline V gives CDR1 FNHDT, CDR2 SITEND (reference sequence). With 6 bases clipped from V and 1 base from J, the junction kept 7 bases outside the gene matches. The sequenced part of the CDR3 DNA is TGTGCCAGCACCCCTTCAGGGGGAAACTATGCT. Amino acids: CASTPSGGNYA. The CDR3 reads in full as CASTPSGGNYAEQFF.

This clone was seen a handful of times. The genes and germline here are from mouse. Read data end 4 residues before the CDR3 end; the end is taken from the germline J gene. V and J are TRBV13-1 and TRBJ2-3, with a possible D match to TRBD1 (6 bases). This CDR3 region has 15 residues. Germline values: CDR1 NSHNY, CDR2 SYGAGN. Trimming pared 3 bases from V and 0 bases from J, leaving 11 bases between. The covered CDR3 bases are TGTGCCAGCAGTGGCAACAGGGCTAGTGCAGAA. Protein: CASSGNRASAE. The entire CDR3 protein is CASSGNRASAETLYF.

Only a few counts were recorded for this clone. The germline and genes are mouse ones. The sequence runs out 3 residues before the end of the CDR3; the remainder is reconstructed from the germline J gene. The chain combines TRBV19 with TRBJ1-6, with D maybe TRBD1 (5 bases). TRBJ1-6 qualifies as an ORF whose function is uncertain. Germline CDR1 and CDR2: FNHDT and SITEND (reference sequence). Trimming left V 3 bases short and J 0 bases short, with 7 bases between. This CDR3 contains 15 residues. The sequenced part of the CDR3 DNA is TGTGCCAGCAGTAGGGGGTATTCCTATAATTCGCCC. As protein: CASSRGYSYNSP. The CDR3 as a whole reads CASSRGYSYNSPLYF.

This clone was picked up many times. Each gene name is a mouse one. Read data end 4 residues before the CDR3 end; the end is taken from the germline J gene. The chain links TRBV13-2 to TRBJ2-5; TRBD2 aligns across 9 bases. CDR1 is NNHNN and CDR2 is SYGAGS in the germline V gene (reference sequence). This CDR3 contains 14 residues. CDR3 bases read: TGTGCCAGCGGTGAGGTGACTGGGGGTGAC. Protein sequence: CASGEVTGGD. The entire CDR3 sequence reads CASGEVTGGDTQYF.

Comment on this clone: Genes and germline come from the mouse. With the read ending 4 residues before the CDR3 end, the germline J gene is used to fill in that end. This same CDR3 is encoded by further DNA sequences in the sample. The chain couples TRBV19 to TRBJ2-5; TRBD1 matches 7 bases. The CDR3 runs to 13 residues. Germline values: CDR1 FNHDT, CDR2 SITEND (reference sequence). The CDR3 DNA, read in part, is TGTGCCAGCACCAGACAGGGAAAAGAC. It is translated as CASTRQGKD. The whole CDR3 region reads CASTRQGKDTQYF.